The following is a T cell receptor beta chain sequence with its context. The germline CDR1 and CDR2 sequences are SGHNT and YYREEE (reference sequence). The germline V and J ends were trimmed by 2 bases and 0 bases, with 11 bases remaining between them. The CDR3 contains 15 residues. The sample belongs to a study of OX40 agonist ivuxolimab in advanced cancers. Study information: Participants averaged approximately 65 years of age (range about 23 to 80) and were around 80% male.

Patients were excluded for autoimmune disease history or systemic immunosuppression. This table comes from immunoSEQ multiplex PCR, and its TCRdb copy is limited to in-frame clones, with some not included. The table lists about 61,000 clones, around 86% of them singletons. Sequenced here: CD4+ or CD8+ T cells sorted from blood, sampled in a trial of the OX40 agonist ivuxolimab. This receptor was identified in an adult with an advanced solid tumor such as melanoma, head and neck, liver or kidney cancer. The rearrangement uses TRBV5-4 and TRBJ1-1; perhaps TRBD1 as D (5 bases). CDR3 sequence reads: CASSFIRGLNTEAFF. The CDR3, as DNA: TGTGCCAGCAGCTTCATCCGGGGCCTGAACACTGAAGCTTTCTTT.